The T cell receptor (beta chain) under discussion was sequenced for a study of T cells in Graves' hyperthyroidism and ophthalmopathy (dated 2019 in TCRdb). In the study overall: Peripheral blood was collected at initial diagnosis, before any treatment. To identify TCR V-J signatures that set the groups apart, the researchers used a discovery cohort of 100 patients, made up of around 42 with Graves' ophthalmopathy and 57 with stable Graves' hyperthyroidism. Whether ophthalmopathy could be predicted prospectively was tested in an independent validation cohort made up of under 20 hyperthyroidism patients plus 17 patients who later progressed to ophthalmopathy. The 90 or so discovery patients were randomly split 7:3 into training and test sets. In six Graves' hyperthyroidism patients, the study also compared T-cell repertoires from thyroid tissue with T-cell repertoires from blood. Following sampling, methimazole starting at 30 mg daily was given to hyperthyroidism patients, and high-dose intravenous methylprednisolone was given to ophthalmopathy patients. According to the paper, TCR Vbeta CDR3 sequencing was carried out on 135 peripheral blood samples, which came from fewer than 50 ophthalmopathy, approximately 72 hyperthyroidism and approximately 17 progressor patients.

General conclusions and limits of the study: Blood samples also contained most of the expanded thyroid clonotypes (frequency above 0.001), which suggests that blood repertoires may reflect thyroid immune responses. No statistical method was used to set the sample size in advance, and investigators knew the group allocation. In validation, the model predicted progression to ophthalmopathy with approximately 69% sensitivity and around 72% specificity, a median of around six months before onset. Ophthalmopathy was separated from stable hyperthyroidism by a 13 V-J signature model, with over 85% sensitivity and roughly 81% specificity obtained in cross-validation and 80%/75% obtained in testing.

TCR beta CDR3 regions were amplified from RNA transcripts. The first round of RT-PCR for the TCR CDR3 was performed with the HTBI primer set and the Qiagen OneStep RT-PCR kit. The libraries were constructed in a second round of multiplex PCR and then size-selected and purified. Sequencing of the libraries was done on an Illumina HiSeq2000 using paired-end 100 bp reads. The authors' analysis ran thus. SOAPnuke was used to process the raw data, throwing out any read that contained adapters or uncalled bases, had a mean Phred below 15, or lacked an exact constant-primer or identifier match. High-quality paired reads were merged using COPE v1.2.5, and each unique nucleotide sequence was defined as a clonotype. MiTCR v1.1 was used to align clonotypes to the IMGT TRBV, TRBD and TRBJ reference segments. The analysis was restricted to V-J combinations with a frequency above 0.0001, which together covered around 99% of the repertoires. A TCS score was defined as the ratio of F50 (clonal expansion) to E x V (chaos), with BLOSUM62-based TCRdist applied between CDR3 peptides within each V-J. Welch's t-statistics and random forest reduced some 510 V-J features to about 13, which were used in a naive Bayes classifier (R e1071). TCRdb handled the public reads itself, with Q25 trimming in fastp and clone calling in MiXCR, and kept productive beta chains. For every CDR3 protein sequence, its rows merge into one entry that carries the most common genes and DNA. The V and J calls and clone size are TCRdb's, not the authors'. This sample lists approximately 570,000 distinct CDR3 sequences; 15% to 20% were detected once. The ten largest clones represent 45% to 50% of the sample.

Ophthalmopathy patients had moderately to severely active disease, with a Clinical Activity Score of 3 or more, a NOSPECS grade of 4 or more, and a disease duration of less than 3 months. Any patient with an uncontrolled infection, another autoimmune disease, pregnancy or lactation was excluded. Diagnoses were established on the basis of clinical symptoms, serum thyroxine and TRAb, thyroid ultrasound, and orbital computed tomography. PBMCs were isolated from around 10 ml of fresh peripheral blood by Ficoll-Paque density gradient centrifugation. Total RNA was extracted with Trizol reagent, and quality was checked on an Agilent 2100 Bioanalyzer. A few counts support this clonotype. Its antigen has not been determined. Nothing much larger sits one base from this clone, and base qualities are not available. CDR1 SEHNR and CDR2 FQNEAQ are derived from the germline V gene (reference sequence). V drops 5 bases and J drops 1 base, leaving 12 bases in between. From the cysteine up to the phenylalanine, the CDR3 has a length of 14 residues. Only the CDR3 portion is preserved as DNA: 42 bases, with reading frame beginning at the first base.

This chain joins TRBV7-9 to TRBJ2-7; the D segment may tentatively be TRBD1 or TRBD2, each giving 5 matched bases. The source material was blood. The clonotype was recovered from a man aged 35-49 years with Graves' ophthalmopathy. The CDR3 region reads CASSIDWGSYEQYF. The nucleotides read TGTGCCAGCAGCATCGACTGGGGGTCCTACGAGCAGTACTTC.